One T cell receptor beta chain is described in this entry. Original analysis: Reference gene primer amplification in the assay estimated nucleated cell counts. Profiled with immunoSEQ multiplex PCR; TCRdb holds only in-frame clones, not every one. The V and J calls and clone size are taken from that table; D and trimming were inferred from the DNA. Here the sample spans 150,000 to 200,000 clones, 82% being singletons. The germline V gene has CDR1 MDHEN and CDR2 SYDVKM. There are 14 residues in the CDR3. V was trimmed by 4 bases and J by 1 base, leaving 8 bases between them. The data derive from a study of blood T cell repertoires in COVID-19. The overall study: Specimens from acute and convalescent COVID-19 originated in the United States, Italy and Spain. Nucleic acid was either cDNA or gDNA, and it came from T cells, B-cell-depleted T cells, or PBMCs.

Input material: peripheral blood. The V call is TRBV28, the J call TRBJ2-4, with D maybe TRBD1 (6 bases). The clonotype comes from a human donor with acute or convalescent COVID-19. The donor label of this sample is uncertain. CDR3 nucleotides: TGTGCCAGCAGTTATACAGGGGCCAAAAACATTCAGTACTTC. Translation: CASSYTGAKNIQYF.